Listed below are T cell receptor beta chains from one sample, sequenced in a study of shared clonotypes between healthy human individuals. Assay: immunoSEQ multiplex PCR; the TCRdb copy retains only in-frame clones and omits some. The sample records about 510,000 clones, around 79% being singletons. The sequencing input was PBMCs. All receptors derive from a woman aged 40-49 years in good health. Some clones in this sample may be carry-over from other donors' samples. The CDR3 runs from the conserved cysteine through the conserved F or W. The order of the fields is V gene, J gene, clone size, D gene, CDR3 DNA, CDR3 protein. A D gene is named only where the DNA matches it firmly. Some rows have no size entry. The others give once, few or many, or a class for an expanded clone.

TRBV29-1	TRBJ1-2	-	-	TGCAGCGTCAATCTAGGGGGTTCGGGAGGCTACACCTTC	CSVNLGGSGGYTF
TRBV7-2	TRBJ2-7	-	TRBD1	TGTGCCAGCAGCCTCTACCCAGGGGGCCCCAACGAGCAGTACTTC	CASSLYPGGPNEQYF
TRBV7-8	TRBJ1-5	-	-	TGTGCCAGCAGCTCCCTTCGGACTCATAGCAATCAGCCCCAGCATTTT	CASSSLRTHSNQPQHF
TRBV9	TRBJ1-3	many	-	TGTGCCAGCAGCGTCGACATGGGAAACACCATATATTTT	CASSVDMGNTIYF
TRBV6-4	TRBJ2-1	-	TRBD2	TGTGCCAGCAGTGGGACTAGCGGCTCCTACAATGAGCAGTTCTTC	CASSGTSGSYNEQFF
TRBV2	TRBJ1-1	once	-	TGTGCCAGCAGTGATCTGGCGGTGAACACTGAAGCTTTCTTT	CASSDLAVNTEAFF
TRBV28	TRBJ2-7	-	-	TGTGCCTGTACTAGCAGCTACGAGCAGTACTTC	CACTSSYEQYF
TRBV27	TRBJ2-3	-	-	TGTGCCAGCAGCCGAGGCACAGATACGCAGTATTTT	CASSRGTDTQYF
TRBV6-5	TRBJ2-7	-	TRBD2	TGTGCCAGCAGTTACCGCGGGCTAGCGGGAGCCGAGCAGTACTTC	CASSYRGLAGAEQYF
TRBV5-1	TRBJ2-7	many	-	TGCGCCAGTTCGGCGGAGATCTCCTACGAGCAGTACTTC	CASSAEISYEQYF
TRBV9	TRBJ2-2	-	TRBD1	TGTGCCAGCAGCGCGGACAGGGGGCTTGACACCGGGGAGCTGTTTTTT	CASSADRGLDTGELFF
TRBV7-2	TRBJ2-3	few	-	TGTGCCAGCAGCTTCAGCACAGATACGCAGTATTTT	CASSFSTDTQYF
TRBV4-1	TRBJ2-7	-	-	TGCGCCAGCAGCCAAGATGTGAGCGGCCGCGAGCAGTACTTC	CASSQDVSGREQYF
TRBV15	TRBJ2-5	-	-	TGTGCCACCAGCAGAGATCGGCCTGGAGAGACCCAGTACTTC	CATSRDRPGETQYF
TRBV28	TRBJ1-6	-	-	TGTGCCAGCAGTTTTATGGGGGACTCCTATAATTCACCCCTCCACTTT	CASSFMGDSYNSPLHF
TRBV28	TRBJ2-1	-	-	TGTGCCACCAGAGACTTTAGGCTGGTCTACAATGAGCAGTTCTTC	CATRDFRLVYNEQFF
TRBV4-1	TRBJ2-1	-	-	TGCGCCAGCAGCCAAGATCTGGGGGGTTCCTACAATGAGCAGTTCTTC	CASSQDLGGSYNEQFF
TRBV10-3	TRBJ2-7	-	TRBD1	TGTGCCATCAGTGGCCGACAGGGGTCCTACGAGCAGTACTTC	CAISGRQGSYEQYF
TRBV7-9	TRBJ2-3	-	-	TGTGCCAGCAGCCCCCAGAAAGGGGATAGGACAGATACGCAGTATTTT	CASSPQKGDRTDTQYF
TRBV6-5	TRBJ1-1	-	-	TGTGCCAGCCAACCCTTGGGACACTCACCCGGTGAAGCTTTCTTT	CASQPLGHSPGEAFF
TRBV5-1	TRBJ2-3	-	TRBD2	TGCGCCAGCAGCTTGGTTCCTAGCGGGAGTAGCACAGATACGCAGTATTTT	CASSLVPSGSSTDTQYF
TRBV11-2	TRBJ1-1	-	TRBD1	TGTGCCAGCAGGGTACCGGGGACAGGGGACACTGAAGCTTTCTTT	CASRVPGTGDTEAFF